A selection of T cell receptor beta chains follows, all from one sample in a study of T cell changes during pregnancy in multiple sclerosis. Some clones are missing from TCRdb's copy, which holds only in-frame ones; the method was immunoSEQ multiplex PCR. The sample lists tens of thousands of clones, around 94% occurring once. The specimen comprised peripheral blood, sampled in the third trimester of pregnancy. The source is a female donor with multiple sclerosis, enrolled in a pregnancy study. Each CDR3 is given with its conserved first and last residue. Each record gives: CDR3 protein, CDR3 DNA, clone size, D gene, V gene, J gene. A D gene is named only where the DNA matches it firmly. Not all rows give a size; the values are once, few, many and, for expanded clones, a class.

CASWISAGGPNEQFF,TGTGCCAGTTGGATCTCAGCGGGGGGCCCTAATGAGCAGTTCTTC,once,TRBD2,TRBV19,TRBJ2-1
CASCTGTSGCEQFF,TGCGCCAGCTGCACCGGGACTAGCGGGTGTGAGCAGTTCTTC,-,TRBD2,TRBV10-1,TRBJ2-1
CASYTPGSRGTGELFF,TGTGCCAGCTACACCCCCGGGTCGCGCGGCACCGGGGAGCTGTTTTTT,-,-,TRBV18,TRBJ2-2
CASTLYRGVAYGYTF,TGTGCCAGCACCCTTTACAGGGGAGTGGCCTATGGCTACACCTTC,-,TRBD1,TRBV6-1,TRBJ1-2
CASRIGSANTGELFF,TGCGCCAGCAGAATCGGTTCTGCGAACACCGGGGAGCTGTTTTTT,-,-,TRBV10-2,TRBJ2-2
CASSLGSYYEQYF,TGTGCCAGCAGTCTCGGGTCCTACTACGAGCAGTACTTC,once,-,TRBV27,TRBJ2-7
CASSRLAGGYEQYF,TGTGCCAGCAGTAGACTAGCGGGTGGTTACGAGCAGTACTTC,few,TRBD2,TRBV27,TRBJ2-7
CASSLVAGGTYGYTF,TGTGCCAGCAGCTTAGTAGCAGGGGGAACGTATGGCTACACCTTC,-,TRBD1,TRBV11-2,TRBJ1-2
CAWSVRSNQPQHF,TGTGCCTGGAGTGTCCGTAGCAATCAGCCCCAGCATTTT,-,-,TRBV30,TRBJ1-5
CASSSPTRDREETQYF,TGTGCCAGCAGTTCCCCAACCCGGGACAGGGAAGAGACCCAGTACTTC,-,TRBD1,TRBV27,TRBJ2-5
CAWRGGTIKGGNTIYF,TGTGCCTGGAGGGGGGGGACCATCAAGGGAGGAAACACCATATATTTT,-,-,TRBV30,TRBJ1-3
CASSEYGGPDTQYF,TGTGCCAGCAGTGAATATGGCGGTCCCGATACGCAGTATTTT,-,-,TRBV6-1,TRBJ2-3
CASSERGTGELFF,TGTGCCAGCAGTGAAAGAGGCACCGGGGAGCTGTTTTTT,-,-,TRBV2,TRBJ2-2